This T cell receptor beta chain was sequenced for a study of T cells in Graves' hyperthyroidism and ophthalmopathy. Study results and limitations: Blood also held most thyroid clonotypes expanded beyond 0.001.

Trimming took 6 bases from V and 3 from J; bases not matched to a gene: 7. The CDR3 contains 15 residues. Germline CDR1 and CDR2: MNHNS and SASEGT. What was amplified from RNA transcripts were TCR beta CDR3 regions. The HTBI set primed first-round TCR CDR3 RT-PCR. TCRdb used MiXCR to reprocess the multiplex PCR reads, holding one entry per CDR3 protein. The sample shows 350,000 to 450,000 distinct CDR3 sequences, roughly 13% of them seen only once. The table lists this clonotype with a few counts. Its antigen is currently unknown. It was 10 ml of fresh peripheral blood that supplied the PBMCs. The sequenced sample consisted of blood. This chain joins TRBV6-1 and TRBJ1-5; 8 nucleotides align to TRBD1. This clonotype was sampled from an older woman with Graves' hyperthyroidism. The CDR3 sequence is CASSPTGDVNQPQHF. The DNA for the CDR3 is TGTGCCAGCAGCCCGACAGGGGATGTCAATCAGCCCCAGCATTTT.